This is a list of T cell receptor beta chains from one sample in a study. MiXCR, applied by TCRdb to the 5' RACE reads, yields one record per CDR3 protein. The repertoire holds 5,000 or so distinct CDR3 sequences, with roughly a third as singletons. Specimen: memory CD4+ T cells sorted from blood. These receptors were taken from a female donor with breast cancer. Both conserved end residues are part of each CDR3. A D gene is named only where the DNA matches it firmly. The size of a clone is reported for some rows only, either as once, few or many, or as a class for expanded clones.

NA | TRBJ1-1 | NA | 13 | TRBV7-9 | TGTGCCAGCAGTTACAGGAGGCTGACTGAAGCTTTCTTT | CASSYRRLTEAFF
few | TRBJ1-5 | NA | 14 | TRBV4-1 | TGCGCCAGCAGTCTTCGACAGAAAGATCAGCCCCAGCATTTT | CASSLRQKDQPQHF
few | TRBJ1-3 | NA | 14 | TRBV3-1 | TGTGCCAGCAGCCAAATAAGCTCTGGAAACACCATATATTTT | CASSQISSGNTIYF
medium-sized | TRBJ2-3 | NA | 13 | TRBV20-1 | TGCAGTGCAGAGTCGGCCACCGGGGATACGCAGTATTTT | CSAESATGDTQYF
many | TRBJ2-5 | NA | 14 | TRBV5-1 | TGCGCCAGCAGCCCCGGACGGATCCAAGAGACCCAGTACTTC | CASSPGRIQETQYF
NA | TRBJ2-7 | TRBD2 | 14 | TRBV7-2 | TGTGCCAGCAGCCCGCGACTAGCGGGAGAAGAGCAGTACTTC | CASSPRLAGEEQYF
few | TRBJ1-1 | TRBD1 | 13 | TRBV6-5 | TGTGCCAGCACGGACAGGCGGAACACTGAAGCTTTCTTT | CASTDRRNTEAFF
NA | TRBJ2-7 | NA | 13 | TRBV13 | TGTGCCAGCATACGTGAATGGGGCTACGAGCAGTACTTC | CASIREWGYEQYF
few | TRBJ2-1 | NA | 13 | TRBV5-1 | TGCGCCAGCAGCTTCGCACGGGAAAATGAGCAGTTCTTC | CASSFARENEQFF
NA | TRBJ2-3 | TRBD2 | 16 | TRBV5-1 | TGCGCCAGCAGCCCCCTAGCGGGGGGTAGCACAGATACGCAGTATTTT | CASSPLAGGSTDTQYF
once | TRBJ2-7 | TRBD1 | 15 | TRBV7-6 | TGTGCCAGCAGCTATGGGACAGATAACCCCTACGAGCAGTACTTC | CASSYGTDNPYEQYF
few | TRBJ1-2 | NA | 13 | TRBV18 | TGTGCCAGCTCACCAGACGGCTCCTATGGCTACACCTTC | CASSPDGSYGYTF
few | TRBJ1-5 | NA | 15 | TRBV7-6 | TGTGCCAGCAGCCCGGGCGCAGGGCGCAATCAGCCCCAGCATTTT | CASSPGAGRNQPQHF
medium-sized | TRBJ1-2 | NA | 13 | TRBV5-4 | TGTGCCAGCAGCTTGGCCATATCCGTGGGCTACACCTTC | CASSLAISVGYTF
medium-sized | TRBJ1-2 | NA | 13 | TRBV5-1 | TGCGCCAGCAGCTTGGAACCCGTCGGTGGCTACACCTTC | CASSLEPVGGYTF
NA | TRBJ2-5 | TRBD1 | 16 | TRBV5-1 | TGCGCCAGCAGCTTTCGGAACAGGGGACCTCAAGAGACCCGGTACTTC | CASSFRNRGPQETRYF
medium-sized | TRBJ2-2 | TRBD2 | 16 | TRBV20-1 | TGCAGTGCAAGACCCTCGGGACTAGCAGTCACCGGGGAGCTGTTTTTT | CSARPSGLAVTGELFF
few | TRBJ2-6 | NA | 16 | TRBV11-2 | TGTGCCAGCAGCTCGGTTAGGGACTTTGGGGCCAACGTCCTGACTTTC | CASSSVRDFGANVLTF
medium-sized | TRBJ1-5 | NA | 15 | TRBV30 | TGTGCCTGGAGTGGGAGGGGAGGGTTTGTTCAGCCCCAGCATTTT | CAWSGRGGFVQPQHF
NA | TRBJ2-2 | TRBD2 | 14 | TRBV5-1 | TGCGCCAGCAGCCGCGGGGGGAACACCGGGGAGCTGTTTTTT | CASSRGGNTGELFF
few | TRBJ2-1 | NA | 13 | TRBV4-1 | TGCGCCAGCAGCCAAGGATTATACAATGAGCAGTTCTTC | CASSQGLYNEQFF
many | TRBJ1-1 | NA | 13 | TRBV12-3/TRBV12-4 | TGTGCCAGCAGCTCCATTTATGGCACTGAAGCTTTCTTT | CASSSIYGTEAFF
NA | TRBJ2-5 | TRBD1 | 12 | TRBV30 | TGTGCCTTGACAGGGGTCCAAGAGACCCAGCACTTC | CALTGVQETQHF
NA | TRBJ2-5 | TRBD1 | 14 | TRBV6-5 | TGTGCCAGCAGATACGGACAGGGCCAAGAGACCCAGTACTTC | CASRYGQGQETQYF
medium-sized | TRBJ2-5 | NA | 16 | TRBV7-2 | TGTGCCAGCAGCACCCGGGGAAGGTTCCCCGGAGAGACCCAGTACTTC | CASSTRGRFPGETQYF
many | TRBJ2-7 | NA | 13 | TRBV20-1 | TGCAGTGCTAGAGACCGGACAGAATACGAGCAGTACTTC | CSARDRTEYEQYF
medium-sized | TRBJ2-3 | TRBD2 | 16 | TRBV6-2/TRBV6-3 | TGTGCCAGCAGTGACCGGACTAGCGGGAGCACAGATACGCAGTATTTT | CASSDRTSGSTDTQYF
few | TRBJ2-1 | TRBD1 | 14 | TRBV7-9 | TGTGCCAGCAGCCTGGGGGCAGGGGGCGGTGAGCAGTTCTTC | CASSLGAGGGEQFF
NA | TRBJ2-1 | NA | 14 | TRBV29-1 | TGCAGCGTTCCGACTAGTAACCGTTACAATGAGCAGTTCTTC | CSVPTSNRYNEQFF
NA | TRBJ2-7 | NA | 16 | TRBV5-1 | TGCGCCAGCAGGAATACGGTAGGGGCGCTCTCGCACGAGCAGTACTTC | CASRNTVGALSHEQYF
NA | TRBJ2-1 | TRBD2 | 16 | TRBV7-2 | TGTGCCAGCAGCTTCCGACTAGCGGGAACCTACAATGAGCAGTTCTTC | CASSFRLAGTYNEQFF
NA | TRBJ2-7 | NA | 12 | TRBV7-9 | TGTGCCAGCAGCTTATGGGGTGCCGAGCAGTACTTC | CASSLWGAEQYF
few | TRBJ1-6 | NA | 14 | TRBV6-5 | TGTGCCAGCAGCCGGAACAGGGATAATTCACCCCTCCACTTT | CASSRNRDNSPLHF
few | TRBJ2-1 | NA | 15 | TRBV7-9 | TGTGCCAGCAGCTTATCTCTGTTGCGGAACAATGAGCAGTTCTTC | CASSLSLLRNNEQFF
NA | TRBJ1-5 | NA | 15 | TRBV18 | TGTGCCAGCTCACCAAAAGGGGATGGCAATCAGCCCCAGCATTTT | CASSPKGDGNQPQHF
many | TRBJ2-1 | NA | 16 | TRBV4-2 | TGTGCCAGCAGCCACTTTAGCGGATCCTCCTACAATGAGCAGTTCTTC | CASSHFSGSSYNEQFF
NA | TRBJ1-3 | NA | 14 | TRBV6-5 | TGTGCCAGCGTGGACCGGAACTCTGGAAACACCATATATTTT | CASVDRNSGNTIYF
medium-sized | TRBJ2-7 | TRBD1 | 14 | TRBV6-2/TRBV6-3 | TGTGCCAGCACCTACGGGACAGGGGGCGGCGAGCAGTACTTC | CASTYGTGGGEQYF
medium-sized | TRBJ2-5 | NA | 15 | TRBV5-5 | TGTGCCAGCAGCAATACAGAAACGTACCAAGAGACCCAGTACTTC | CASSNTETYQETQYF
medium-sized | TRBJ2-3 | TRBD2 | 15 | TRBV20-1 | TGCAGTGCTACAACTAGCGGGAGTACCGCAGATACGCAGTATTTT | CSATTSGSTADTQYF
many | TRBJ1-1 | NA | 15 | TRBV3-1 | TGTGCCAGCAGCCCTCTGGAGAGGGCCAACACTGAAGCTTTCTTT | CASSPLERANTEAFF
medium-sized | TRBJ2-1 | TRBD1 | 13 | TRBV20-1 | TGCAGTTCCGGTCGGCAGGGGGTCAATGAGCAGTTCTTC | CSSGRQGVNEQFF
few | TRBJ1-5 | TRBD1 | 15 | TRBV2 | TGTGCCAGCAGAGGACAGGGCGGGACCAATCAGCCCCAGCATTTT | CASRGQGGTNQPQHF
NA | TRBJ2-1 | NA | 14 | TRBV11-3 | TGTGCCAGCAGCTTATCACTCATCAGCAATGAGCAGTTCTTC | CASSLSLISNEQFF
NA | TRBJ2-3 | NA | 13 | TRBV5-5 | TGTGCCAGCAGCAATACAGGAGCGGATACGCAGTATTTT | CASSNTGADTQYF
many | TRBJ1-1 | NA | 13 | TRBV19 | TGTGCCGTACAGGTCGGACGGAACACTGAAGCTTTCTTT | CAVQVGRNTEAFF
many | TRBJ2-3 | NA | 13 | TRBV6-5 | TGTGCCAGCACCGGGACTTTCACAGATACGCAGTATTTT | CASTGTFTDTQYF
NA | TRBJ2-3 | NA | 17 | TRBV6-5 | TGTGCCAGCAGTTACTCGTCAACAGCTAAGGGCACAGATACGCAGTATTTT | CASSYSSTAKGTDTQYF
NA | TRBJ1-1 | NA | 13 | TRBV18 | TGTGCCAGCTCTCATGGGAGAAGCACTGAAGCTTTCTTT | CASSHGRSTEAFF
many | TRBJ2-1 | TRBD1 | 13 | TRBV11-3 | TGTGCCAGTATGGACAGGGACCATAATGAGCAGTTCTTC | CASMDRDHNEQFF
NA | TRBJ2-1 | NA | 12 | TRBV20-1 | TGCAGTGCTAGAGTGGGAGCTGGGGAGCAGTTCTTC | CSARVGAGEQFF
NA | TRBJ2-1 | NA | 15 | TRBV5-1 | TGCGCCAGCAGCATGGGACTTCCCTCCTACAATGAGCAGTTCTTC | CASSMGLPSYNEQFF
NA | TRBJ2-1 | NA | 20 | TRBV5-1 | TGCGCCAGCAGCCCGACCACAGGGGTACCGACTAGCAGGTCCTACAATGAGCAGTTCTTC | CASSPTTGVPTSRSYNEQFF
NA | TRBJ2-5 | NA | 13 | TRBV7-9 | TGTGCCAGCAGCTCCTCGTACAGCGAGACCCAGTACTTC | CASSSSYSETQYF
NA | TRBJ2-1 | NA | 11 | TRBV7-9 | TGTGCCAGCAGCACCGGGAATGAGCAGTTCTTC | CASSTGNEQFF